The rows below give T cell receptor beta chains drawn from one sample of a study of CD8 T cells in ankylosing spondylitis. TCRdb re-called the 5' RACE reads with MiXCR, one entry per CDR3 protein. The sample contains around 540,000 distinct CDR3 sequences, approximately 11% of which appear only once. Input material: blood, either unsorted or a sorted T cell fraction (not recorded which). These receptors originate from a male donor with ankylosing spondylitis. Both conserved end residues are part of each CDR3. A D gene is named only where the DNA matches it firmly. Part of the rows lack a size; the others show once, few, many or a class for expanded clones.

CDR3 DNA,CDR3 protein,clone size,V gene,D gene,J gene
TGTGCCAGCGGGCGGGAAGGCAATCAGCCCCAGCATTTT,CASGREGNQPQHF,-,TRBV7-2,-,TRBJ1-5
TGTGCCAGCAGTTTCCAGGGGCGGACTGAAGCTTTCTTT,CASSFQGRTEAFF,many,TRBV12-3/TRBV12-4,-,TRBJ1-1
TGCAGTACTAGTTCGACCGGGACACATAGCAATCAGCCCCAGCATTTT,CSTSSTGTHSNQPQHF,-,TRBV20-1,-,TRBJ1-5
TGCAGTGCTGGAGGTGATTTAGCCAAAAACATTCAGTACTTC,CSAGGDLAKNIQYF,few,TRBV20-1,-,TRBJ2-4
TGCAGTGCTAGGCCGACAGGGGGTAGTCGGGAGACCCAGTACTTC,CSARPTGGSRETQYF,few,TRBV20-1,TRBD1,TRBJ2-5
TGTGCCAGCAGCCCCCGAGCGGGAGGACCAGATACGCAGTATTTT,CASSPRAGGPDTQYF,many,TRBV4-2,TRBD2,TRBJ2-3
TGTGCCAGCATCCCGGGACAGGGACACACTGAAGCTTTCTTT,CASIPGQGHTEAFF,few,TRBV6-2/TRBV6-3,TRBD1,TRBJ1-1
TGCAGCGTGGCTACAGGGTTCTACAATGAGCAGTTCTTC,CSVATGFYNEQFF,few,TRBV29-1,-,TRBJ2-1
TGTGCCACCAGTGACCCGGACAGGATGTATAGCAATCAGCCCCAGCATTTT,CATSDPDRMYSNQPQHF,few,TRBV24-1,TRBD1,TRBJ1-5
TGTGCCAGCAGTTTCCAGCGGGAGTTGGACTACAATGAGCAGTTCTTC,CASSFQRELDYNEQFF,-,TRBV27,TRBD2,TRBJ2-1
TGTGCCAGCAGTTTCGGTCGAGAAAAACTGTTTTTT,CASSFGREKLFF,few,TRBV12-3/TRBV12-4,-,TRBJ1-4
TGCAGCGTTGAAGATCCAGGGATCTATGGCTACACCTTC,CSVEDPGIYGYTF,many,TRBV29-1,-,TRBJ1-2
TGTGCCAGCAGCCCGAGCGGGACCCACTACGAGCAGTACTTC,CASSPSGTHYEQYF,-,TRBV3-1,TRBD2,TRBJ2-7
TGCGCCAGCAGAGTCCAAGGCACAGTTAATGAAAAACTGTTTTTT,CASRVQGTVNEKLFF,many,TRBV4-1,-,TRBJ1-4
TGTGCTCAGGGGGCCCCCTACAATGAGCAGTTCTTC,CAQGAPYNEQFF,-,TRBV7-8,TRBD1,TRBJ2-1
TGCAGCGTCCCCACGAACTCTGGGGCCAACGTCCTGACTTTC,CSVPTNSGANVLTF,few,TRBV29-1,-,TRBJ2-6
TGCGCCAGCAGCTTTTCGACAGTAGGCAATGAGCAGTTCTTC,CASSFSTVGNEQFF,few,TRBV5-1,-,TRBJ2-1
TGTGCCAGCAGCCAACTCCGGCCGGGACTAGCGGGAGACAATGAGCAGTTCTTC,CASSQLRPGLAGDNEQFF,few,TRBV3-1,TRBD2,TRBJ2-1
TGCGCCAGCAGCCAAAGATGGGGGCGACAGGGGGCAGGCGAGCAGTACTTC,CASSQRWGRQGAGEQYF,-,TRBV4-1,TRBD1,TRBJ2-7
TGTGCCAGCAAAGTAGCGGGAAGGCAAGAGACCCAGTACTTC,CASKVAGRQETQYF,-,TRBV6-2/TRBV6-3,TRBD2,TRBJ2-5
TGTGCCAGCAGCCTAACTCGCACAGATACGCAGTATTTT,CASSLTRTDTQYF,-,TRBV11-3,-,TRBJ2-3
TGTGCCAGCAGTTTACAGGGTTTCAATGAGCAGTTCTTC,CASSLQGFNEQFF,few,TRBV12-3/TRBV12-4,-,TRBJ2-1
TGTGCCAGCAGCTGGGGGACTAGCGGGTACAATGAGCAGTTCTTC,CASSWGTSGYNEQFF,-,TRBV5-5,TRBD2,TRBJ2-1
TGCGCCAGCAACCCACAGGGCGTCATGAACACTGAAGCTTTCTTT,CASNPQGVMNTEAFF,few,TRBV5-1,-,TRBJ1-1
TGTGCCAGCAGCTCACGGACAGGGAGCTCCTACAATGAGCAGTTCTTC,CASSSRTGSSYNEQFF,-,TRBV11-2,TRBD1,TRBJ2-1
TGTGCCAGCTCACCACCAACCTCAGGTGCAGATACGCAGTATTTT,CASSPPTSGADTQYF,-,TRBV18,-,TRBJ2-3
TGCGCCAGCAGCTTGGCCTCCGGTTCTTGGGGTGGAGAGACCCAGTACTTC,CASSLASGSWGGETQYF,few,TRBV5-1,-,TRBJ2-5
TGTGCCAGCACTTGGAGTGCGGGGGATGAGCAGTTCTTC,CASTWSAGDEQFF,few,TRBV6-5,TRBD2,TRBJ2-1
TGTGCCAGCAGTGTGTCGGGGGGGAAAACGCAGTATTTT,CASSVSGGKTQYF,few,TRBV2,TRBD2,TRBJ2-3
TGTGCCAGCAGCCAAGAGAGGGCGGAGGGCGTGAACTATGGCTACACCTTC,CASSQERAEGVNYGYTF,-,TRBV4-2,-,TRBJ1-2
TGTGCCAGCACCCTGACTAGCGGGTACCACAATGAGCAGTTCTTC,CASTLTSGYHNEQFF,many,TRBV7-9,TRBD2,TRBJ2-1
TGTGCCAGCAGCCAAGGGAATGAGCAGTTCTTC,CASSQGNEQFF,many,TRBV3-1,-,TRBJ2-1
TGTGCCACCAGCAGGGCCCGAGGGTCTGGTGGGGATGAGCAGTTCTTC,CATSRARGSGGDEQFF,-,TRBV15,-,TRBJ2-1
TGCGCCAGCAGCCAAGAGGGACAGGGTTCGGTTGAGCAGTTCTTC,CASSQEGQGSVEQFF,-,TRBV4-1,TRBD1,TRBJ2-1
TGTGCCAGCCTACTAGCGGGAGGCAATGAGCAGTTCTTC,CASLLAGGNEQFF,few,TRBV6-1,TRBD2,TRBJ2-1
TGCAGTGCTGACATTCCGGGACTAGCGGGGGCAGATACGCAGTATTTT,CSADIPGLAGADTQYF,few,TRBV20-1,TRBD2,TRBJ2-3
TGTGCCAGCTCCCCAGGACAGGGGCTGGACTATGGCTACACCTTC,CASSPGQGLDYGYTF,-,TRBV18,TRBD1,TRBJ1-2
TGCAGTGCTTCATTTAGACTAGGAAATGAGCAGTTCTTC,CSASFRLGNEQFF,few,TRBV20-1,-,TRBJ2-1
TGCGCCAGCAGCTTGTGGAGACAGAACACTGAAGCTTTCTTT,CASSLWRQNTEAFF,few,TRBV5-1,-,TRBJ1-1
TGCAGTGCAGCCCCGACACAAAACTATGGCTACACCTTC,CSAAPTQNYGYTF,-,TRBV20-1,-,TRBJ1-2
TGTGCCAGCAGCCAAGGACCAACGCCTGAGACCCAGTACTTC,CASSQGPTPETQYF,few,TRBV4-2,-,TRBJ2-5
TGCAGTGCTGGACTAGCGCCTCCGTTCTTC,CSAGLAPPFF,-,TRBV20-1,TRBD2,TRBJ2-1
TGTGCCAGCAGTCCCTCGACAGGGGGGCCTCATTACAATGAGCAGTTCTTC,CASSPSTGGPHYNEQFF,few,TRBV27,TRBD1,TRBJ2-1
TGTGCCAGCAGTCCACGACGGGGGGCCGGACCGCCCCAGCATTTT,CASSPRRGAGPPQHF,-,TRBV12-3/TRBV12-4,-,TRBJ1-5
TGCAGTGCTAGAGACGGTGGGGGTTATAGCAATCAGCCCCAGCATTTT,CSARDGGGYSNQPQHF,few,TRBV20-1,-,TRBJ1-5